This entry lists 3 T cell receptor beta chains sequenced from one sample in a study of STAT3 mutations in large granular lymphocyte leukemia. The antigens for these receptors are not known. Study-wide results and limits: In T-cell large granular lymphocyte leukemia, about half of patients showed multiple immunodominant subclonotypes.

Here immunoSEQ multiplex PCR was the method, and the copy in TCRdb shows in-frame clones only, minus some. The sample lists around 2,500 clones; 50% to 60% were seen once. Sequenced input: peripheral blood mononuclear cells. The receptors originated from a man aged 55 to 70 with T-cell large granular lymphocyte leukemia. Some clones in this sample may be carry-over from other donors' samples.

This chain uses TRBV29-1 with TRBJ1-2, with a possible D match to TRBD1 (5 bases). The V and J ends lost 7 bases and 6 bases respectively, with 9 bases between them. Germline loops: CDR1 SQVTM, CDR2 ANQGSEA. CDR3 size: 10 residues. In DNA, the CDR3 is TGCAGCGCAGGGTTGGATGGCTACACCTTC. It translates to CSAGLDGYTF.

The V and J genes are TRBV6-4 and TRBJ2-3; D is undetermined. Between the trimmed V and J ends, which lost 2 bases and 6 bases, there was a span of 9 bases. The CDR3 totals 13 residues. Germline loops: CDR1 MRHNA, CDR2 SNTAGT. CDR3 residues: CASSDGVSDTQYF. CDR3 bases: TGTGCCAGCAGTGACGGAGTTTCTGATACGCAGTATTTT.

This clone was seen a handful of times. The chain recombines TRBV20-1 with TRBJ1-2; no clear D. The CDR3 spans 10 residues. Trimming cost V 0 bases and J 10 bases, with 6 bases left between them. CDR1 and CDR2 from the germline V gene are DFQATT and SNEGSKA (reference sequence). As DNA, the CDR3 is TGCAGTGCTAGAGAGGATGACTACACCTTC. Amino acid sequence: CSAREDDYTF.